This T cell receptor delta chain was sequenced during a study of γδ T cells in repeated Plasmodium falciparum infection. The sample holds many counts of this clone. For this DNA, TCRdb reports the protein of a much larger clone, which diverges at residue 12, most likely from a read error; the protein presented here is translated directly from the DNA. TCRdb re-called the multiplex PCR reads using CATT. This sample has 75,000 to 95,000 delta-chain clones, with roughly 0.9% found just once. Vgamma9/Vdelta2+ and Vdelta2-negative gammadelta T cells were flow-sorted from PBMC for bulk sequencing. Trimming cost V 4 bases and J 9 bases, with 21 bases left between them. This CDR3 contains 15 residues. The germline gives CDR1 TSWWSYY, CDR2 QGS.

The TCR sequence derives from a pool of human donors (malaria-infected and uninfected, not separated). The sequencing sample was made of gamma-delta T cells from blood. The chain carries TRDV1 and TRDJ1; no clear D gene. The J gene was missing in TCRdb and was found by matching the end of the DNA to germline. The CDR3 nucleotides read TGTGCTCTTGGGGCCCCTTTTCGGGCTACGTTTGAACTCATCTTT. This codes for CALGAPFRATFELIF.